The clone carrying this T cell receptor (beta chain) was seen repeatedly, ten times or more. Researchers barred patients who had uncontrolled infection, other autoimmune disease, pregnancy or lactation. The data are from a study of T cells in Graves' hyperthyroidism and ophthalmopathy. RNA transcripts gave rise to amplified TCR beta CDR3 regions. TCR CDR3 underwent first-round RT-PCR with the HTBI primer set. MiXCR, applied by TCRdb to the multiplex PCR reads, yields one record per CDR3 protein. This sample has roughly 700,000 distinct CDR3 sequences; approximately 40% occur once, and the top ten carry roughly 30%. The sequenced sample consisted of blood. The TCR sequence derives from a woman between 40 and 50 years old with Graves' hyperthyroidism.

CDR3 DNA: TGTGCCAGCAGCGCAACAGGGGGCTACGAGCAGTACTTC. Translation: CASSATGGYEQYF. The rearrangement joins TRBV19 to TRBJ2-7, with 8 positions matching TRBD1. Germline V gene lookup returns CDR1 LNHDA and CDR2 SQIVND (reference sequence). The CDR3 extends over 13 amino acids. V was pared by 9 bases and J by 3 bases, with 7 bases of the junction left unmatched.